The 10 T cell receptor beta chains below all came from one sample that was sequenced in a study of tumor-infiltrating lymphocytes in primary liver carcinoma. Scientists recovered RNA and DNA together from roughly 18-30 mg of unsorted bulk tissue. Starting from 500 ng of total RNA, TCR beta cDNA was produced with a primer in the constant region. Researchers made the TCR beta libraries by running three nested multiplex PCR rounds with slightly modified ARM-PCR. With TRBV1-TRBV30 forward primers and a C-beta reverse primer, the first two PCR rounds were run for approximately 10 cycles each. MiXCR, applied by TCRdb to the multiplex PCR reads, yields one record per CDR3 protein. This sample has about 97,000 distinct CDR3 sequences, with about 67% found just once. The sample comprised liver tumor tissue from sampling region 2. Subset defined: tumor region T2, inferior pole. The receptors derive from a woman aged 60 to 75 with primary liver carcinoma and hepatitis B virus infection.

V and J are TRBV7-9 and TRBJ1-1, with a tentative D call TRBD1 (5 bases). Germline-derived CDR1 and CDR2 are SEHNR and FQNEAQ (reference sequence). The ends were cut back, 1 base at V and 4 bases at J, with 19 bases in the middle. The CDR3 runs to 17 residues. The CDR3 bases are TGTGCCAGCAGCTTAGGGAGTTGGGGATCTGGGGGCACTGAAGCTTTCTTT. This translates into CASSLGSWGSGGTEAFF.

This clonotype was found a few times. The rearrangement links TRBV28 to TRBJ2-7; 7 bases map to TRBD2. This CDR3 contains 14 residues. Germline values: CDR1 MDHEN, CDR2 SYDVKM. The J segment lost 7 bases and the V segment lost 4 bases, leaving 10 bases of the junction unmatched. The CDR3 nucleotides are TGTGCCAGCAGTTCGCCAGCGGGGACGGAAGAGCAGTACTTC. Amino acid sequence: CASSSPAGTEEQYF.

Many counts were recorded for this clonotype. This chain joins TRBV6-5 and TRBJ2-3; 7 bases match TRBD2. CDR3 length equals 15 residues. Germline lookup yields CDR1 MNHEY and CDR2 SVGAGI. V lost 2 bases and J lost 7; bases outside the gene matches: 9. The chain's CDR3 is CASSYGGGRQYTQYF. CDR3 DNA sequence: TGTGCCAGCAGTTACGGAGGCGGGAGACAATATACGCAGTATTTT.

With respect to this clonotype: Mismatch with germline at one junction end may stem from a read error. The chain carries TRBV5-1 and TRBJ2-2, with D possibly being TRBD2 (5 bases). The length of the CDR3 is 16 residues. Per germline, CDR1 SGHRS and CDR2 YFSETQ. The CDR3 spells CASSLPKSRNTGELFF. The CDR3 DNA reads as TGCGCCAGCAGCTTGCCCAAAAGCAGGAACACCGGGGAACTGTTTTTT.

Comment on this clonotype: This likely comes from a read error, as the CDR3 has no conserved phenylalanine or tryptophan at its end. The limits of the CDR3 on the DNA are not certain, so only TCRdb's listed CDR3 is given. This chain links TRBV11-2 with TRBJ2-7; the D segment call TRBD1 is taken from the table without a DNA check. Germline values: CDR1 SGHAT, CDR2 FQNNGV. The CDR3 is made up of 12 amino acids, end residues included. CDR3 in amino acids: CVSSLGQGDMYI.

This clonotype appeared many times. The germline gene is not matched at one end of the junction; a read error may be the cause. V usage is TRBV7-8 and J usage is TRBJ1-3; D ambiguous. Germline CDR1 reads SGHVS; CDR2 reads FQNEAQ. CDR3 size: 18 residues. CDR3 amino acids: CASSLTPSSQATGNTIYF. The CDR3 DNA is TGTGCCAGCAGCTTAACCCCTTCCAGCCAGGCCACTGGAAACACCATATACTTT.

On this clonotype itself: At one of its ends the junction is not consistent with the germline gene, which may arise from a read error. The genes are TRBV6-2 or TRBV6-3 and TRBJ2-4; 13 nucleotides align to TRBD2. From germline, CDR1 is MNHEY and CDR2 SVGEGT. The CDR3 covers 17 residues. In DNA, the CDR3 is TGTGCCAACAGTTCGGGGACTAGCGGGATTGGTAAAAACGTTCAGTACTTC. This codes for CANSSGTSGIGKNVQYF.

This clonotype occurred many times. The chain links TRBV28 to TRBJ1-5; TRBD1 matches at 7 bases. V trimming: 4 bases; J trimming: 2 bases; junction bases outside the gene matches: 5. Germline CDR1 is MDHEN and CDR2 is SYDVKM. The CDR3 covers 15 residues. The CDR3 DNA reads TGTGCCAGCAGTTCCTGGGACAGACGCAATCAGCCCCAGCATTTT. This encodes CASSSWDRRNQPQHF.

Comments on this clonotype: The junction shows a germline mismatch at one end, possibly a read error. The genes are TRBV28 and TRBJ2-7; a possible D gene is TRBD2 (6 bases). The length of the CDR3 is 12 residues. The germline gives CDR1 MDHEN, CDR2 SYDVKM. In DNA form, the CDR3 reads TGTACCAGCAGCCGACTAGATCGCGAGCAGTACTTC. It specifies CTSSRLDREQYF.

Worth noting for this clonotype: A read error may produce the germline difference seen at one junction end. The chain has TRBV6-1 and TRBJ2-7; 7 nucleotides match TRBD1. The germline gives CDR1 MNHNS, CDR2 SASEGT. There are 15 residues in the CDR3. The CDR3 region is CASCITRDRPYEHYF. The DNA for the CDR3 is TGTGCCAGCTGTATAACCCGGGACAGACCCTACGAGCATTACTTC.